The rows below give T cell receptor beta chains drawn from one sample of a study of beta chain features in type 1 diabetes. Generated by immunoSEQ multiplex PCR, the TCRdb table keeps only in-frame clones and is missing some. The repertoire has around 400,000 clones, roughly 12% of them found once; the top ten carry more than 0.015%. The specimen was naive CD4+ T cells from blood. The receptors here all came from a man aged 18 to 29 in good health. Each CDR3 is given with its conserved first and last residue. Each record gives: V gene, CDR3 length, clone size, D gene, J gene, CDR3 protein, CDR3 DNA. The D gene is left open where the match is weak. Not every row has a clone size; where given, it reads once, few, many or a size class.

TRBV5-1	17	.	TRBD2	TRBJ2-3	CASSALTSGGITDTQYF	TGCGCCAGCAGCGCCTTGACTAGCGGGGGGATCACAGATACGCAGTATTTT
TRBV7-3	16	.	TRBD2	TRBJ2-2	CASSPLAGTFTGELFF	TGTGCCAGCAGCCCCCTAGCGGGGACCTTCACCGGGGAGCTGTTTTTT
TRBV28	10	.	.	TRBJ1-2	CASSSGGYTF	TGTGCCAGCAGCTCGGGTGGCTACACCTTC
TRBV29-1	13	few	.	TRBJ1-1	CSVEGSVNTEAFF	TGCAGCGTTGAAGGGTCAGTGAACACTGAAGCTTTCTTT
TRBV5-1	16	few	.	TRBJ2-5	CASSKADTHPRETQYF	TGCGCCAGCAGCAAAGCCGACACCCACCCAAGGGAGACCCAGTACTTC
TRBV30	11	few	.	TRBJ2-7	CAWSAAYEQYF	TGTGCCTGGAGTGCAGCCTACGAGCAGTACTTC
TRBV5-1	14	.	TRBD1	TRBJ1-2	CASSAGTGNYGYTF	TGCGCCAGCAGCGCCGGGACAGGGAACTATGGCTACACCTTC
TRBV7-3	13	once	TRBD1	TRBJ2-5	CASSTGQRETQYF	TGTGCCAGCAGCACGGGACAGAGGGAGACCCAGTACTTC
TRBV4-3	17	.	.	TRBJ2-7	CASSQDLVDRTHYEQYF	TGCGCCAGCAGCCAAGATCTGGTAGACAGGACACACTACGAGCAGTACTTC
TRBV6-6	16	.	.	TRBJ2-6	CASARQGLSGANVLTF	TGTGCCAGCGCGAGACAGGGACTCTCTGGGGCCAACGTCCTGACTTTC
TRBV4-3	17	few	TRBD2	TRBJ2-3	CASSQDRASGSTDTQYF	TGCGCCAGCAGCCAAGATCGAGCTAGCGGGAGCACAGATACGCAGTATTTT
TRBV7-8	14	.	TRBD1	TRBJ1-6	CASSPDRGNSPLHF	TGTGCCAGCAGCCCAGACAGGGGTAATTCACCCCTCCACTTT
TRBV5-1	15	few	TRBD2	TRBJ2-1	CASSLASGTHNEQFF	TGCGCCAGCAGCTTGGCTAGCGGGACCCACAATGAGCAGTTCTTC
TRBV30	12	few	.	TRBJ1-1	CAWKREGTEAFF	TGTGCCTGGAAGAGAGAGGGCACTGAAGCTTTCTTT
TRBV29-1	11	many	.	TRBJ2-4	CSAEAGNIQYF	TGCAGCGCCGAGGCGGGGAACATTCAGTACTTC
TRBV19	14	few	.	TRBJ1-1	CASSTRTENTEAFF	TGTGCCAGTAGTACTAGGACTGAGAACACTGAAGCTTTCTTT
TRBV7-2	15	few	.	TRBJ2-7	CASTSQMSGGHEQYF	TGTGCCAGCACCTCCCAGATGTCCGGGGGTCACGAGCAGTACTTC
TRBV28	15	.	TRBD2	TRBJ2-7	CASSLAGALSYEQYF	TGTGCCAGCAGTTTAGCGGGAGCCCTTTCCTACGAGCAGTACTTC
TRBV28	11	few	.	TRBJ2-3	CATKGSDTQYF	TGTGCCACCAAAGGGAGTGATACGCAGTATTTT